One sample yielded the 18 T cell receptor beta chains listed below, sequenced in a study of CD8 T cells in Susac syndrome. Random hexamers were used to reverse transcribe 0.5 to 1 ug of RNA. TCRdb reprocessed the immunoSEQ multiplex PCR reads with MiXCR, giving one entry per CDR3 protein. Among a few hundred thousand distinct CDR3 sequences listed, roughly 95% were seen once. The sequencing sample was made of CD4+ T cells from PBMCs. These receptors originate from a human donor with multiple sclerosis.

The table lists this clonotype with a count of one. The rearrangement uses TRBV12-5 and TRBJ1-1, with TRBD1 as a possible D gene (5 bases). V was cut by 0 bases and J by 5 bases, with 7 bases left in between. Germline loops: CDR1 LGHNT, CDR2 FRNRAP. This CDR3 comprises 13 residues. Here the CDR3 DNA reads TGTGCTAGTGGTTTGGTAGCAGGGACTGAAGCTTTCTTT. This gives the protein CASGLVAGTEAFF.

The genes are TRBV29-1 and TRBJ1-1; TRBD1 might be the D (5 bases). V dropped 7 bases and J dropped 13 bases, with 16 bases sitting between them. Germline V gene lookup returns CDR1 SQVTM and CDR2 ANQGSEA. There are 10 residues in the CDR3. CDR3 loop: CSAAQGQVFF. CDR3 DNA: TGCAGCGCTGCTCAGGGTCAAGTTTTCTTT.

CDR3 residues: CASSLWGRTGFTRNYGYTF. The CDR3 region has the DNA TGCGCCAGCAGCTTGTGGGGTCGGACAGGTTTCACCAGGAACTATGGCTACACCTTC. The V call is TRBV5-1, the J call TRBJ1-2; 7 nucleotides match TRBD1. V was clipped by 1 base and J by 2 bases; unmatched bases: 17. Germline CDR1 SGHRS, CDR2 YFSETQ. CDR3 size: 19 residues.

This chain joins TRBV7-8 and TRBJ1-1; D ambiguous. V gave up 1 base and J gave up 4 bases, with 7 bases separating them. The CDR3 totals 13 residues. CDR1 and CDR2 from the germline V gene are SGHVS and FQNEAQ. CDR3 sequence reads: CASSLGGITEAFF. Here the CDR3 DNA reads TGTGCCAGCAGCTTAGGGGGTATCACTGAAGCTTTCTTT.

The chain couples TRBV6-5 to TRBJ1-3, with D maybe TRBD1 (5 bases). Germline V CDR1 and CDR2: MNHEY, SVGAGI. The ends were cut back, 0 bases at V and 2 bases at J, with 11 bases in the middle. CDR3 size: 16 residues. CDR3 residues: CASSYSLTGPGNTIYF. CDR3 sequence (DNA): TGTGCCAGCAGTTACTCGCTTACAGGTCCTGGAAACACCATATATTTT.

This chain joins TRBV14 and TRBJ1-4; 7 bases are shared with TRBD1. Germline V gene data show CDR1 as SGHDN and CDR2 as FVKESK. CDR3 length equals 17 residues. The V segment lost 1 base and the J segment 5 bases; nucleotides outside the gene matches: 10. CDR3 protein: CASSQVGGQVGNEKLFF. The CDR3 bases are TGTGCCAGCAGCCAAGTGGGAGGACAGGTCGGAAATGAAAAACTGTTTTTT.

V gene TRBV7-9 combines with J gene TRBJ1-2; no definite D call. The CDR3 runs to 14 residues. V shed 1 base and J shed 6 bases, with 12 bases lying between them. CDR1 and CDR2 from the germline V gene are SEHNR and FQNEAQ (reference sequence). The chain's CDR3 is CASSLGLRGDGYTF. The DNA for the CDR3 is TGTGCCAGCAGCTTAGGACTGAGAGGCGATGGCTACACCTTC.

This chain connects TRBV28 to TRBJ1-5; 10 bases agree with TRBD1. The V gene's germline CDR1 is MDHEN and CDR2 SYDVKM. With 3 bases clipped from V and 6 bases from J, the junction kept 14 bases outside the gene matches. The length of the CDR3 is 18 residues. As DNA, the CDR3 is TGTGCCAGCAGTTTCCTACCAACAACGGGACAGGGGTTTCAGCCCCAGCATTTT. Amino acid sequence: CASSFLPTTGQGFQPQHF.

This chain connects TRBV7-3 to TRBJ2-1, with TRBD2 matching 12 bases. The CDR3 is made up of 19 amino acids. The V and J ends lost 5 bases and 4 bases, in that order; junction bases with no gene match: 15. Germline-derived CDR1 and CDR2 are SGHTA and FQGTGA. The CDR3 reads CASSRDGASGRAEYNEQFF. The DNA of the CDR3 is TGTGCCAGCAGCCGTGACGGGGCTAGCGGGAGGGCCGAGTACAATGAGCAGTTCTTC. The full variable domain, rest sourced from reference TRBV7-3 and TRBJ2-1, is GAGVSQTPSNKVTEKGKYVELRCDPISGHTALYWYRQSLGQGPEFLIYFQGTGAADDSGLPNDRFFAVRPEGSVSTLKIQRTERGDSAVYLCASSRDGASGRAEYNEQFFGPGTRLTVL.

The rearrangement uses TRBV12-3 or TRBV12-4 and TRBJ2-1; the D is unclear. V was shortened by 4 bases and J by 0 bases, with 10 bases between the two germline ends. CDR3 size: 15 residues. CDR3 protein: CASSWWQSSYNEQFF. The CDR3 DNA follows: TGTGCCAGCAGTTGGTGGCAGAGCTCCTACAATGAGCAGTTCTTC.

This chain joins TRBV20-1 and TRBJ2-4; the D is unclear. Germline V lookup: CDR1 DFQATT, CDR2 SNEGSKA (reference sequence). Trimming removed 6 bases at V and 1 base at J, with 16 bases between. The CDR3 extends over 15 amino acids. CDR3 residues: CSAPSGLVAKNIQYF. The CDR3 DNA reads as TGCAGTGCCCCGTCGGGCCTGGTGGCCAAAAACATTCAGTACTTC.

V usage is TRBV7-3 and J usage is TRBJ1-4, with 7 bases that match TRBD1. This CDR3 has 14 amino acids. Trimming cost V 2 bases and J 6 bases; bases outside gene matches: 3. Looked up from germline, CDR1 is SGHTA and CDR2 is FQGTGA. For the CDR3, the DNA is TGTGCCAGCAGCTTATCAGGGGGTGATGAAAAACTGTTTTTT. Translated: CASSLSGGDEKLFF.

The chain recombines TRBV6-4 with TRBJ2-7; weak D call: TRBD2 (5 bases). Germline loops: CDR1 MRHNA, CDR2 SNTAGT. Trimming removed 4 bases from V and 7 bases from J, with 8 bases in between. This CDR3 is built from 11 residues. The CDR3: CASSARGEQYV. CDR3 nucleotide sequence: TGTGCCAGCAGTGCCCGGGGTGAGCAGTACGTC.

This chain joins TRBV28 and TRBJ2-1, with 7 positions matching TRBD2. Trimming removed 4 bases from V and 9 bases from J; junction bases left unmatched: 6. CDR1 and CDR2 from the germline V gene are MDHEN and SYDVKM. The CDR3 is made up of 13 amino acids. The CDR3 sequence is CASSSTLAVEQFF. CDR3 in DNA: TGTGCCAGCAGTTCCACCCTAGCGGTTGAGCAGTTCTTC.

The J gene is TRBJ2-7, the V gene TRBV20-1, with 10 bases aligning to TRBD2. The V and J ends lost 0 bases and 0 bases, in that order; junction bases with no gene match: 8. The germline V gene has CDR1 DFQATT and CDR2 SNEGSKA (reference sequence). This CDR3 spans 17 amino acids. This chain's CDR3 is CSARDPQERGGSYEQYV. The CDR3 DNA reads as TGCAGTGCTAGAGATCCACAGGAGCGGGGGGGCTCCTACGAGCAGTACGTC.

This chain connects TRBV29-1 to TRBJ2-3; 10 bases align to TRBD1. Germline values: CDR1 SQVTM, CDR2 ANQGSEA. The CDR3 has 13 residues. The CDR3 here is CSVRQGAGDTQYF. The CDR3 DNA sequence: TGCAGTGTCAGACAGGGGGCTGGAGATACGCAGTATTTT.

DNA of the CDR3: TGTGCCAGCAGCCCTTCTATGATCCCTCCTGGCTACACCTTC. This encodes CASSPSMIPPGYTF. The rearrangement uses TRBV9 and TRBJ1-2; D is unresolved. Looked up from germline, CDR1 is SGDLS and CDR2 is YYNGEE. This CDR3 region has 14 residues. Trimming removed 4 bases at V and 7 bases at J, with 17 bases between.

The chain carries TRBV13 and TRBJ2-5; TRBD2 might be the D (6 bases). Germline lookup yields CDR1 PRHDT and CDR2 FYEKMQ (reference sequence). V was trimmed by 3 bases and J by 3 bases, leaving 11 bases between them. The CDR3 runs to 14 residues. This chain's CDR3 is CASSLPSEKETQYF. The DNA for the CDR3 is TGTGCCAGCAGCTTGCCTAGCGAGAAAGAGACCCAGTACTTC.